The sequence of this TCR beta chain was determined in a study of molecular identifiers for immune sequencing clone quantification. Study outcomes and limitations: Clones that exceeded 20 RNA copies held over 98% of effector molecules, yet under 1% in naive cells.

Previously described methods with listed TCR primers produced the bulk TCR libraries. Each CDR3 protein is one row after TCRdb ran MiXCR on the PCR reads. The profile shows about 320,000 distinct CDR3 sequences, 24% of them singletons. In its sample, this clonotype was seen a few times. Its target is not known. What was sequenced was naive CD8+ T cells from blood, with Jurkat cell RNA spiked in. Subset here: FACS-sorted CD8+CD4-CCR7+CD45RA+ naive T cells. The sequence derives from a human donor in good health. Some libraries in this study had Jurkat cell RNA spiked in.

The CDR3 coding sequence is TGCAGTGCTAGAGATGAGTCTAGCACAGATACGCAGTATTTT. Its translation: CSARDESSTDTQYF. This chain joins TRBV20-1 and TRBJ2-3; D unresolved. Germline-derived CDR1 and CDR2 are DFQATT and SNEGSKA (reference sequence). This CDR3 is built from 14 residues. V gave up 0 bases and J gave up 0 bases, with 7 bases separating them.